The sequence of this T cell receptor beta chain was determined in a study of T cells in Graves' hyperthyroidism and ophthalmopathy. Regions amplified from RNA transcripts were the TCR beta CDR3 regions. The study used the HTBI primer set for a first-round RT-PCR of the TCR CDR3. Each CDR3 protein gets one entry after TCRdb re-called the multiplex PCR reads with MiXCR. The sample consists of some 510,000 distinct CDR3 sequences, 20% of them appearing once. At least ten counts were recorded for this clonotype. At one boundary the junction diverges from the germline segment, which might be a read error. Germline V gene lookup returns CDR1 SGHRS and CDR2 YFSETQ. The length of the CDR3 is 13 residues.

Sequencing was performed on blood. This chain connects TRBV5-1 to TRBJ2-2; D is ambiguous. This receptor was obtained from a man between 18 and 29 years old with Graves' hyperthyroidism. In nucleotides, the CDR3 is TGCGTCAGCAGTCGGAGCCTCGGCGGGGAGCTGTTTTTT. Its protein is CVSSRSLGGELFF.